This TCR beta chain was recovered during a study of blood T cell repertoires in COVID-19. Data came from immunoSEQ multiplex PCR; TCRdb stores just in-frame clones and leaves some out. The sample lists 200,000 or so clones, around 92% occurring once. Cohort 3 recovery required two negative PCRs, clearance, or symptom resolution. The J segment lost 7 bases and the V segment lost 8 bases, leaving 12 bases of the junction unmatched. This CDR3 spans 15 amino acids. CDR1 is SNHLY, CDR2 FYNNEI, per germline. This clonotype originated in a woman younger than 30 who had recovered from COVID-19. The sample comprised PBMCs or T cells enriched from blood (not recorded which). V gene TRBV2 combines with J gene TRBJ1-5; TRBD1 aligns across 9 bases. The CDR3 sequence is CASEGPTGGEQPQHF. Here the CDR3 DNA reads TGTGCCAGCGAGGGCCCCACAGGGGGCGAGCAGCCCCAGCATTTT.